A selection of T cell receptor beta chains follows, all from one sample in a study of cytomegalovirus exposure and HLA in healthy donors. The table came from immunoSEQ multiplex PCR; TCRdb's copy has only in-frame clones and leaves some out. The sample consists of some 150,000 clones, 80% to 90% of them appearing once. The source material was PBMCs. The receptors derive from a woman in her 30s in good health and CMV-seronegative. The conserved cysteine and the conserved F or W are not part of the CDR3 here. The D gene is left open where the match is weak.

>TRBV4-1|NA
ASSQVRLVPQRAEAF
>TRBV7-2|NA
ASSLALARETQY
>TRBV10-2|TRBD2
ASSPGRAVGELF
>TRBV5-5|NA
ASSAADSEKLF
>TRBV7-6|NA
ASSSVNRNTEAF
>TRBV5-6|TRBD1
ASSFKEGATVNSPLH
>TRBV6-1|TRBD2
ASSERVAGSLGNEQF
>TRBV19|TRBD1
ASSPGTGFYGYT
>TRBV6-5|TRBD1
ASSYGTGPYEQY
>TRBV14|TRBD2
ASSLAGGRTGELF
>TRBV5-1|TRBD1
ASSYGDRGPHNEQF
>TRBV10-3|NA
AIRKQQASYEQY
>TRBV13|NA
ASSSQGTPYNEQF
>TRBV6-6|NA
ASSLDRIEAF
>TRBV5-1|TRBD2
ASSFKTSGGSSYNEQF
>TRBV6-1|NA
ASTPGATNAEAF
>TRBV30|TRBD2
AWTAGGSYNEQF
>TRBV2|NA
ASNRVRDGYT
>TRBV29-1|TRBD1
SVPIRGTGGHGYT
>TRBV5-6|NA
ASSLGPGGDSNQPQH
>TRBV10-3|NA
AIKDSLSYNSPLH
>TRBV6-6|TRBD1
ASGRQGGYEQY
>TRBV29-1|TRBD1
SVAGGDRGRDIQY
>TRBV7-9|NA
ASSFSQGTEAF
>TRBV5-6|NA
ASSLDTEQAEAF
>TRBV27|NA
ASSLWRQGGYNEQF
>TRBV27|NA
ASSSAPYYGYT
>TRBV29-1|TRBD1
SVGAGTGTEKLF
>TRBV4-1|NA
ASSQDRTTNYGYT
>TRBV7-9|NA
AVRDGYAEAF
>TRBV5-4|NA
ASSGRGWNEQY
>TRBV2|NA
ASSEGTIATIY
>TRBV25-1|NA
ASSEVYRRGHEKLF
>TRBV6-1|NA
ASSATASYEQY
>TRBV18|TRBD1
ASSPEFPDGTESGNTIY
>TRBV4-2|TRBD1
ASSQGGQVVEQY
>TRBV7-6|NA
ASSPDLWGANYGYT
>TRBV19|NA
ASSITAGEEQY
>TRBV10-1|NA
ASSLGTGQAF
>TRBV5-4|NA
ASSFFPYTGELF
>TRBV7-8|NA
ASSKNGVINEKLF
>TRBV19|NA
ASLMTGGHEQF
>TRBV7-2|TRBD1
ASSLEGQGWNEQF
>TRBV21-1|NA
ASSFWTANQPQH
>TRBV29-1|NA
SVEVTGNYEQY
>TRBV5-1|NA
ASSLGGGPGANVLT
>TRBV2|NA
ASSRPGYGNTEAF
>TRBV2|NA
ASSEAEADGYT